Listed below are T cell receptor beta chains from one sample, sequenced in a study of lung T cells in sarcoidosis with Löfgren's syndrome. TCRdb passed the reads through MiXCR, listing each CDR3 protein once. Of 2,100 or so distinct CDR3 sequences in the sample, over 15% are singletons; the top ten hold approximately 12%. Sequencing input: CD4+ T cells from bronchoalveolar lavage. The receptors derive from a human donor with sarcoidosis (Löfgren's syndrome or another form), or a control subject (not recorded which). Each CDR3 is given with its conserved first and last residue. D genes are given only for firm matches. Clone size is stated in some rows and not others, as once, few, many or a class when expanded.

d_call	v_call	clone_size	j_call	cdr3_aa	cdr3_nt
.	TRBV6-1	medium-sized	TRBJ2-7	CASSDLYEQYF	TGTGCCAGCAGTGACCTATACGAGCAGTACTTC
.	TRBV19	many	TRBJ2-3	CASSTGTPPADTQYF	TGTGCCAGTAGTACGGGGACTCCCCCGGCAGATACGCAGTATTTT
.	TRBV5-4	medium-sized	TRBJ1-4	CASSLDAGAVFF	TGTGCCAGCAGCTTGGACGCTGGGGCAGTGTTTTTT
.	TRBV18	medium-sized	TRBJ2-1	CASSPPGGDNNEQFF	TGTGCCAGCTCACCACCGGGCGGGGACAACAATGAGCAGTTCTTC
.	TRBV14	medium-sized	TRBJ2-1	CASSKTGTTYNEQFF	TGTGCCAGCAGCAAGACCGGGACCACCTACAATGAGCAGTTCTTC
TRBD1	TRBV29-1	few	TRBJ1-1	CSVNTGGTEAFF	TGCAGCGTAAACACAGGGGGCACTGAAGCTTTCTTT
.	TRBV10-2	many	TRBJ1-4	CASSESGREEKLFF	TGCGCCAGCAGTGAGTCTGGCAGGGAGGAAAAACTGTTTTTT
TRBD1	TRBV20-1	medium-sized	TRBJ1-4	CSAKDRGREKLFF	TGCAGTGCTAAGGACAGGGGGCGTGAAAAACTGTTTTTT
.	TRBV4-1	medium-sized	TRBJ1-3	CASSISGNTIYF	TGCGCCAGCAGCATCTCTGGAAACACCATATATTTT
TRBD1	TRBV20-1	large	TRBJ2-7	CSARVPSSRDRTYEQYF	TGCAGTGCTAGAGTGCCCTCGTCCCGGGACAGAACCTACGAGCAGTACTTC
.	TRBV19	many	TRBJ2-7	CASSTDTYEQYF	TGTGCCAGTAGTACCGACACCTACGAGCAGTACTTC
.	TRBV6-1	medium-sized	TRBJ1-5	CASKSVDSADFNQPQHF	TGTGCCAGCAAGTCGGTCGACAGCGCCGACTTTAATCAGCCCCAGCATTTT
.	TRBV28	large	TRBJ2-5	CASSSQEQTQYF	TGTGCCAGCAGTTCACAGGAACAGACCCAGTACTTC
TRBD2	TRBV5-1	many	TRBJ2-7	CASRELAGGTYEQYF	TGCGCCAGCAGAGAACTAGCGGGAGGGACCTACGAGCAGTACTTC
.	TRBV18	.	TRBJ2-5	CASSPLTGTGETQYF	TGTGCCAGCTCACCCCTAACAGGGACGGGGGAGACCCAGTACTTC
TRBD1	TRBV2	large	TRBJ1-1	CASITTGGRSEAFF	TGTGCCAGCATTACGACAGGGGGGCGATCTGAAGCTTTCTTT
.	TRBV3-1	.	TRBJ2-6	CAGSRRISSGANVLTF	TGTGCCGGCAGCCGGAGGATCAGCTCTGGGGCCAACGTCCTGACTTTC
.	TRBV10-3	.	TRBJ1-5	CAISEGQHYQPQHF	TGTGCCATCAGTGAGGGACAGCACTATCAGCCCCAGCATTTT
TRBD1	TRBV5-8	many	TRBJ2-3	CASSWDRGLTQYF	TGTGCCAGCAGCTGGGACAGGGGGCTAACGCAGTATTTT
.	TRBV12-3/TRBV12-4	many	TRBJ2-7	CASTSGIASYEQYF	TGTGCCAGCACCTCGGGCATCGCCTCCTACGAGCAGTACTTC
TRBD1	TRBV7-2	medium-sized	TRBJ1-2	CASSRDRGRSYTF	TGTGCCAGCAGCCGCGACAGGGGTAGAAGCTACACCTTC
.	TRBV29-1	many	TRBJ2-7	CSGYRDYEQYF	TGCAGCGGGTACAGGGACTACGAGCAGTACTTC
TRBD2	TRBV2	many	TRBJ2-3	CASSDFLAGDTDTQYF	TGTGCCAGCAGTGATTTCCTAGCGGGGGATACAGATACGCAGTATTTT
TRBD1	TRBV27	large	TRBJ2-2	CASRGQITGELFF	TGTGCCAGCAGGGGACAGATCACCGGGGAGCTGTTTTTT
.	TRBV29-1	medium-sized	TRBJ2-5	CSVHMGGETQYF	TGCAGCGTCCACATGGGGGGAGAGACCCAGTACTTC
.	TRBV2	many	TRBJ1-5	CASSAGDGQPQHF	TGTGCCAGCAGCGCAGGGGATGGGCAGCCCCAGCATTTT
.	TRBV20-1	.	TRBJ1-1	CSVKENTEAFF	TGCAGTGTTAAGGAAAACACTGAGGCTTTCTTT
TRBD1	TRBV7-2	medium-sized	TRBJ2-2	CASQGTGGTGELFF	TGTGCCAGCCAAGGGACAGGGGGGACCGGGGAGCTGTTTTTT
.	TRBV2	medium-sized	TRBJ2-2	CASSEVESGELFF	TGTGCCAGCAGTGAAGTAGAATCCGGGGAGCTGTTTTTT
.	TRBV2	.	TRBJ2-2	CASSNLRYNTEELFF	TGCGCCAGCAGTAATCTTCGGTATAACACCGAGGAGCTGTTTTTT
.	TRBV10-3	medium-sized	TRBJ1-1	CAISGTANTEAFF	TGTGCCATCAGTGGGACGGCGAACACTGAAGCTTTCTTT
.	TRBV2	many	TRBJ1-5	CASSRSQGENSNQPQHF	TGTGCCAGCAGTCGCTCGCAAGGGGAAAATAGCAATCAGCCCCAGCATTTT
.	TRBV7-2	medium-sized	TRBJ1-1	CASSPDRIKTEAFF	TGTGCCAGCAGCCCAGACAGAATTAAAACTGAAGCTTTCTTT
.	TRBV7-9	medium-sized	TRBJ2-1	CASSLVSVGIPSQFF	TGTGCCAGCAGCTTAGTATCCGTGGGGATTCCGTCCCAGTTCTTC
.	TRBV7-3	many	TRBJ2-1	CASSLAASSYNEQFF	TGTGCCAGCAGCTTAGCGGCCAGCTCCTACAATGAGCAGTTCTTC
.	TRBV2	medium-sized	TRBJ1-2	CASSLQRYGYTF	TGTGCCAGCAGTCTACAGCGCTATGGCTACACCTTC
TRBD1	TRBV7-9	many	TRBJ2-5	CASSLATGRETQYF	TGTGCCAGCAGCTTAGCGACAGGGAGAGAGACCCAGTACTTC
.	TRBV4-1	.	TRBJ2-1	CASSPISRYNEQFF	TGCGCCAGCAGCCCGATCTCCCGTTACAATGAGCAGTTCTTC
TRBD2	TRBV20-1	medium-sized	TRBJ2-3	CSVPPRAGGIDTQYF	TGCAGTGTACCCCCTCGGGCGGGGGGGATAGATACGCAGTATTTT
TRBD1	TRBV6-1	medium-sized	TRBJ1-5	CASTTFYSGQGSNQPQHF	TGTGCCAGCACTACCTTTTATTCGGGACAGGGTAGCAATCAGCCCCAGCATTTT
.	TRBV2	medium-sized	TRBJ2-4	CASSELRDIQYF	TGTGCCAGCAGTGAACTTAGGGACATTCAGTACTTC
TRBD2	TRBV12-5	medium-sized	TRBJ2-7	CASVLPPGLASYEQYF	TGTGCTAGTGTCCTGCCACCGGGACTAGCGTCCTACGAGCAGTACTTC
.	TRBV10-3	medium-sized	TRBJ1-4	CASSGKNNEKLFF	TGTGCCAGCTCAGGAAAAAATAATGAAAAACTGTTTTTT
.	TRBV2	.	TRBJ2-5	CASTHGPQGTQYF	TGTGCCAGCACGCACGGCCCGCAGGGGACCCAGTACTTC
.	TRBV15	medium-sized	TRBJ2-7	CATTPGTSSYEQYF	TGTGCCACCACTCCCGGGACGAGCTCCTACGAGCAGTACTTC
TRBD1	TRBV28	medium-sized	TRBJ2-3	CASSPTQGPDTQYF	TGTGCCAGCAGTCCCACACAGGGGCCAGATACGCAGTATTTT
.	TRBV24-1	large	TRBJ1-5	CATSLQGFQPQHF	TGTGCCACCAGTTTACAGGGTTTTCAGCCCCAGCATTTT
TRBD1	TRBV15	medium-sized	TRBJ2-7	CATSRDRQRTGVGEQYF	TGTGCCACCAGCAGAGATCGACAAAGGACAGGGGTAGGCGAGCAGTACTTC
.	TRBV6-2/TRBV6-3	.	TRBJ2-1	CASRLQGPLQFEFF	TGTGCTAGCAGGTTACAGGGTCCCCTACAATTTGAGTTCTTC
TRBD1	TRBV3-1	medium-sized	TRBJ2-7	CASSLTRQGGDEQYF	TGTGCCAGCAGCCTAACGAGACAGGGTGGAGACGAGCAGTACTTC
.	TRBV18	many	TRBJ1-6	CASSWTDRDNSPLHF	TGTGCCAGCTCCTGGACAGACCGCGATAATTCACCCCTCCACTTT
.	TRBV6-1	large	TRBJ2-7	CASSRTAGPTYEQYF	TGTGCCAGCAGTCGGACGGCGGGTCCCACCTACGAGCAGTACTTC
.	TRBV18	medium-sized	TRBJ2-7	CASSPGGGPTYEQYF	TGTGCCAGCTCACCCGGTGGGGGCCCAACCTACGAGCAGTACTTC
.	TRBV12-3/TRBV12-4	large	TRBJ2-3	CASRRGDTQYF	TGTGCCAGCAGACGAGGGGATACGCAGTATTTT
TRBD1	TRBV2	medium-sized	TRBJ1-2	CASSGTGGAGYTF	TGTGCCAGCAGTGGGACAGGGGGAGCCGGCTACACCTTC
TRBD1	TRBV2	medium-sized	TRBJ1-1	CASSRQGRTEAFF	TGTGCCAGCAGTAGACAGGGAAGGACTGAAGCTTTCTTT